The next 9 T cell receptor beta chains were all read from a single sample in a study of blood T cells in healthy people across ages. PCR was performed a second time for about 7 to 12 cycles using a sample-barcoded 5' primer and a J-beta primer mix. TCRdb independently ran MiXCR on the 5' RACE reads; one entry per CDR3 protein. The sample contains 750,000 or so distinct CDR3 sequences, roughly 25% of which appear only once. The same specimen was also included in a second study, on T cells of mothers and their children.

Sequencing was carried out using blood. These TCRs come from a boy younger than 18 in good health.

This clonotype occurred a few times. J is TRBJ1-2 and V is TRBV27; D unclear. V lost 3 bases and J lost 8, with 19 bases in between. The CDR3 runs 15 residues. Germline lookup yields CDR1 MNHEY and CDR2 SMNVEV (reference sequence). As DNA, the CDR3 is TGTGCCAGCAGTTTCGGTTTAGGAGATCGGCGAGGCTACACCTTC. This codes for CASSFGLGDRRGYTF.

The gene calls are TRBV4-1 and TRBJ2-5; D gene unclear. Germline CDR1 is MGHRA and CDR2 is YSYEKL. There are 15 residues in the CDR3. Trimming removed 4 bases from V and 4 bases from J, with 16 bases in between. The CDR3 is CASSRTPTFGETQYF. CDR3 in DNA: TGCGCCAGCAGCCGAACGCCCACATTTGGAGAGACCCAGTACTTC.

The CDR3 sequence is CASSLGGDASGYTF. The CDR3 coding sequence is TGTGCCAGCAGCTTAGGGGGGGACGCCTCGGGCTACACCTTC. The rearrangement uses TRBV7-8 and TRBJ1-2, with D tentatively TRBD1 (5 bases). This CDR3 comprises 14 residues. Germline-derived CDR1 and CDR2 are SGHVS and FQNEAQ. Trimming stripped 1 base from V and 8 bases from J, with 14 bases between. The whole variable domain, remainder taken from reference TRBV7-8 and TRBJ1-2, is GAGVSQSPRYKVAKRGQDVALRCDPISGHVSLFWYQQALGQGPEFLTYFQNEAQLDKSGLPSDRFFAERPEGSVSTLKIQRTQQEDSAVYLCASSLGGDASGYTFGSGTRLTVV.

The CDR3 here is CASTSSGGEETQYF. The CDR3 bases are TGTGCCAGCACCTCCTCGGGAGGTGAGGAGACCCAGTACTTC. V is TRBV12-3 or TRBV12-4 and J is TRBJ2-5; 7 bases are shared with TRBD2. The CDR3 spans 14 residues. The V gene end was trimmed by 7 bases and the J gene end by 5 bases; junction bases not matched to a gene: 10.

This clonotype was observed a handful of times. The CDR3 sequence is CASSFGGISYNEQFF. CDR3 sequence (DNA): TGTGCCAGCAGCTTCGGGGGTATCTCCTACAATGAGCAGTTCTTC. J is TRBJ2-1 and V is TRBV5-6; TRBD2 might be the D (6 bases). Trimming took off 2 bases at V and 0 bases at J, with 9 bases between the two ends. Germline loops: CDR1 SGHDT, CDR2 YYEEEE. The CDR3 extends over 15 amino acids.

This clonotype was picked up a small number of times. The CDR3 bases are TGTGCCAGCAGTTTATCGGCGGGTATTAACTATGGCTACACCTTC. Translated, it gives CASSLSAGINYGYTF. The J gene is TRBJ1-2, the V gene TRBV27; D uncertain. The CDR3 runs 15 residues. Germline-derived CDR1 and CDR2 are MNHEY and SMNVEV (reference sequence). V dropped 0 bases and J dropped 1 base, with 9 bases sitting between them.

This clonotype has just a few counts. This chain connects TRBV29-1 to TRBJ1-1; D possibly corresponds to TRBD1 (6 bases). Germline V CDR1 and CDR2: SQVTM, ANQGSEA. This CDR3 region has 13 residues. Trimming stripped 6 bases from V and 0 bases from J, with 11 bases between. CDR3 nucleotide sequence: TGCAGCGTCCGGACAGACCTGAACACTGAAGCTTTCTTT. Amino acid sequence: CSVRTDLNTEAFF.

This clonotype was counted between two and nine times. The genes are TRBV7-3 and TRBJ2-7, with D perhaps being TRBD1 or TRBD2 (6 bases each). CDR1 is SGHTA, CDR2 FQGTGA, per germline. V lost 5 bases and J 6 bases, leaving 26 bases between the germline ends. CDR3 length equals 17 residues. The CDR3 loop is CASSPKGGGLIPSEQYF. CDR3 DNA sequence: TGTGCCAGCAGCCCGAAAGGGGGAGGATTGATTCCCTCCGAGCAGTACTTC.

The gene calls are TRBV5-1 and TRBJ2-1, with D unclear. CDR1 SGHRS and CDR2 YFSETQ come from the germline V gene. Trimming took 4 bases from V and 2 from J, leaving 10 bases between them. The CDR3 runs 14 residues. The CDR3 spells CASSTDVTYNEQFF. The DNA of the CDR3 is TGCGCCAGCAGCACAGACGTGACCTACAATGAGCAGTTCTTC. Full variable domain (rest looked up from reference TRBV5-1 and TRBJ2-1): KAGVTQTPRYLIKTRGQQVTLSCSPISGHRSVSWYQQTPGQGLQFLFEYFSETQRNKGNFPGRFSGRQFSNSRSEMNVSTLELGDSALYLCASSTDVTYNEQFFGPGTRLTVL.